Reported below is one T cell receptor beta chain. Its cognate antigen is unknown. After more than 8 days in culture, the CD4+ T cells were isolated. Two doses of either BNT162b2 or mRNA-1273 were given to each participant. Per the germline V gene, CDR1 is SGHNT and CDR2 is YYREEE (reference sequence). V trimming: 4 bases; J trimming: 2 bases; junction bases outside the gene matches: 8. The CDR3 totals 15 residues. TCRdb keeps only in-frame clones here, not all; method: immunoSEQ multiplex PCR. The sample gives tens of thousands of clones, approximately 73% of which show up once; roughly 2% is in the top ten. These data originate in a study of vaccination effects on CD4 cells after COVID-19. Findings and limits, study-wide: Only 1 of 255 vaccine-induced clones from healthy vaccinees cross-reacted with common cold coronaviruses.

The source of this sequence is a human donor who received a COVID-19 vaccine. The rearrangement joins TRBV5-4 to TRBJ1-1; 7 bases agree with TRBD1. Sequenced here: CD4+ T cells from PBMCs cultured without peptide, sampled after COVID-19 vaccination. The CDR3 DNA reads as TGTGCCAGCAGCCGACGGGACAGCCGTAACACTGAAGCTTTCTTT. The encoded protein is CASSRRDSRNTEAFF.